This note documents a single T cell receptor (beta chain) sequence. No cognate antigen has been identified for it. No much larger clonotype is one base removed from it; base qualities were not supplied. The method was the immunoSEQ multiplex PCR assay. A mixture of 60 forward primers for TCR Vbeta segments and 13 reverse primers for TCR Jbeta segments was used in the multiplex PCR. A multiplex PCR assay on genomic DNA amplified the CDR3 region of rearranged TCR beta genes. The amplified TCR beta libraries were sequenced on the Illumina HiSeq System as 87-base-pair reads. Turning to the authors' computational methods: A later analysis tallied around 87 million unique TCR beta chains across the approximately 670 repertoires, and approximately 11 million of those chains were shared by two or more donors. Raw reads were error-corrected and collapsed into unique sequences by a nearest-neighbor algorithm in which closely related sequences were merged to remove PCR and sequencing errors. Alignment of CDR3 sequences to IMGT reference sequences was used to assign V, D and J gene segments. For a sequence to be retained, a match of at least six nucleotides was required to both a V gene segment and a J gene segment. Rearrangements were classified as productive when the CDR3 lacked stop codons and remained in frame with V and J, and all other rearrangements were classified as non-productive. CDR3 was defined by IMGT convention, running from the second conserved V-encoded cysteine to the conserved J-encoded phenylalanine. In an earlier analysis of 500 to 650 of the donors, sequences lacking an unambiguous match to a single V gene segment were excluded. In an earlier analysis of 500 to 750 of the donors, V segments were called functional above 56.7% productive rearrangements and were called segregating when the between-donor standard deviation exceeded 5%. A statistical classification framework was built to diagnose cytomegalovirus status from the catalog of TCR beta chain sequences. A later analysis assigned V and J genes by comparing TCR nucleotide sequences with IMGT/GENE-DB human TR gene sequences. In a later analysis, CDR3 sequences and most-parsimonious VDJ recombination scenarios were assigned using the TCRdist pipeline. A later analysis defined each TCR beta chain by its CDR3 amino acid sequence plus V-gene family, and excluded reads lacking a unique V-gene family. As a way to deal with suspected cross-contamination and a sequencing artifact, a later analysis dropped over 550 nucleotide sequences that were highly shared and had low generation probability. For each public chain, a later analysis derived a clonal expansion index from normalized ranks of inferred template counts within each repertoire. In a later analysis, generation probabilities were computed using a VDJ recombination model fitted to out-of-frame rearrangements, and the results were checked against IGoR. In a later analysis, TCR-TCR, TCR-HLA and TCR-CMV co-occurrence was scored with hypergeometric tests, and a repertoire-size bias correction was applied to TCR pairs. False discovery rates were estimated in a later analysis by permuting HLA or CMV assignments 20 times. In a later analysis, co-occurring TCRs were grouped using DBSCAN, with TCRdist sequence similarity added in when clustering inside HLA-allele-positive subsets. For co-occurrence clustering, repertoires with fewer than 30,000 or more than 120,000 public chains were excluded, along with 4 to 6 repertoires with anomalous nucleotide sharing. Not all clones reach the TCRdb copy of this immuneACCESS table, which keeps in-frame sequences only. Checked studies attribute under half of the gap to unresolved V genes and leave the rest unexplained. V, J and clone size are those of that table, while D and trimming were read from the DNA. This sample gives about 200,000 clones in total; roughly 77% of them show up just once. Roughly 3.1% of the sample belongs to the ten largest clones.

The sample is drawn from a study of cytomegalovirus exposure and HLA in healthy donors (TCRdb year 2017). Broadly, across the study: An earlier analysis of several hundred of the donors reported roughly 300 Gb of sequence data and 90 million to 120 million unique TCR beta sequences obtained from around 180 million T cells. An early release covering roughly 580 HLA-typed donors comprised 250 to 350 gigabases of sequencing data and around 80 million unique TCR sequences. Of the 300 to 400 genotyped donors, around 81% fell in the genetic ancestry cluster associated with self-reported Caucasian donors. The study aimed to test whether cataloging public T cell receptors could reveal signatures of past pathogen exposure. Using immunosequencing, the study profiled T cell repertoires from approximately 700 subjects and related those repertoires to cytomegalovirus serostatus. Along with the roughly 700-subject first cohort, a separate validation cohort of 120 different subjects was used. The study combined high-throughput TCR immunosequencing, statistical association of individual TCRs with disease status, and machine learning to predict cytomegalovirus infection status. To study patterns of TCR occurrence, a later analysis re-analyzed previously published TCR beta repertoires from 666 donors and added high-resolution HLA genotyping. In the later analysis, no new phenotypic data were used to find candidate immune exposures; instead, reliance was placed on TCR beta sequences and their occurrence across donors. To decide whether each TCR beta V gene segment behaved as functional or pseudogenic, an earlier analysis of some 600 of the donors relied on high-throughput TCR beta sequencing. Donor age, sex, ethnicity and CMV serostatus were compiled alongside the repertoire data. A later genetic analysis took genome-wide SNP genotypes for about 55% of the 666 donors and used that subset as a discovery cohort. All discovery cohort repertoires had been generated on a single sequencing platform. HLA typing covered class I and class II loci at four-digit resolution. The number of donors typed differed by locus, with roughly 620-630 for A, B, C, DRB1 and DQB1, approximately 500 for DQA1, 600 to 610 for DPA1, and over 400 for DPB1. Because of strong linkage in the cohort, roughly five DR-DQ haplotypes were treated as single units for association and clustering. On average, roughly 200,000 unique TCR beta nucleotide sequences were sequenced per donor among some 430 genotyped donors of the cohort, with roughly 18% of those sequences being non-productive.

Spanning cysteine to phenylalanine, the CDR3 consists of 20 amino acids. The DNA shown is the 60-base CDR3, in frame from base 1. V trim: 5 bases; J trim: 1 base; unmatched bases: 14. In the germline V gene, CDR1 corresponds to SGHRS and CDR2 to YFSETQ. The cohort comprised approximately 700 healthy bone marrow donors. Cohort members were all nominally healthy when sampled, although unrecorded immune exposures were likely present. The donor was CMV seropositive and belonged to the group of 250 to 300 seropositive cohort members. A peripheral blood sample was collected from each donor, and TCR beta sequencing was performed on peripheral blood mononuclear cells. Genomic DNA extraction from the blood cell samples was performed with the Qiagen DNeasy Blood Extraction Kit. General findings and caveats noted by the study authors: Only TCR beta chains were sequenced in this cohort, and the absence of alpha or paired-chain data limited detectable features. Correlated functional status among segregating V segments might be attributable to linkage disequilibrium, but an unknown experimental factor could not be ruled out. A total of 150 to 200 TCR beta chains were listed by the study as associated with cytomegalovirus. V-gene and J-gene trimming of TCR beta chains was associated with a missense DCLRE1C variant in a later genetic analysis, and the association was replicated in an independent cohort. The only immune exposure information available for the cohort was CMV serostatus. Strong co-occurrence of HLA alleles, especially DR and DQ, made assigning TCR associations to individual alleles difficult. Three of the identified cytomegalovirus-associated TCR beta chains were confirmed in vitro to be specific for cytomegalovirus antigens. Most TCR sequences were seen in very few donors, while some public TCRs were found in many individuals. Cytomegalovirus status was reported to be diagnosed by the classifier with high specificity and sensitivity in both the original and validation cohorts. The presence/absence analyses assumed that sequencing depth was roughly uniform across donors, and that assumption may not be true. Because some donors lacked HLA typing at each locus, the association tests relied only on the typed subset. In a later analysis, most CMV-associated TCR beta chains were found to appear HLA-restricted, with HLA associations seemingly driven largely by CMV exposure. In a later analysis, HLA-associated TCR beta chains were found to be more clonally expanded and to have lower generation probabilities than equally common non-associated chains. At a false discovery rate of 0.05, a later analysis linked approximately 18,000 TCR beta sequences to specific HLA alleles. A further reported finding was that TCR beta sequences accurately predicted the HLA-A and HLA-B alleles for most subjects in the first cohort. A later genetic analysis reported fewer N-insertions in productive TCRs among donors in an Asian-associated ancestry cluster than the approximately 700-donor mean. Broadly in line with IMGT annotations, most TCR beta V segments showed up in productive rearrangements about 90% or about 30% of the time in an earlier analysis of about 500 of the donors. Because counts were too low, about 18 rarely observed V segments, including chromosome 9 orphons, were excluded from the earlier analysis of several hundred of the donors. A later analysis found that TCR association rates varied across HLA loci, with DRB1 alleles showing the most associated TCRs and HLA-C alleles the fewest. Some IMGT-functional V segments, including TRBV6-2 and TRBV6-3, could not be distinguished by the 87-base-pair reads and were therefore excluded. A cluster of highly shared sequence variants was judged likely to represent a technical artifact of the sequencing pipeline. In a later analysis, several top co-occurrence clusters were reported to appear linked to parvovirus B19, influenza, CMV and Epstein-Barr virus. It was suggested by the authors that the approach could potentially be generalized to other disease states and immunological phenotypes.

The sequence was collected from a man in his forties in good health and CMV-seropositive. The sequencing sample was made of PBMCs. This chain joins TRBV5-1 to TRBJ2-3; 15 junctional bases match TRBD2. The bases are TGCGCCAGCAGTTATGTTCCTGGGACTAGCGGGGGGCCGGGCACAGATACGCAGTATTTT. This encodes CASSYVPGTSGGPGTDTQYF. With the rest looked up from the reference TRBV5-1 and TRBJ2-3 genes rather than sequenced, the full variable domain is KAGVTQTPRYLIKTRGQQVTLSCSPISGHRSVSWYQQTPGQGLQFLFEYFSETQRNKGNFPGRFSGRQFSNSRSEMNVSTLELGDSALYLCASSYVPGTSGGPGTDTQYFGPGTRLTVL.